A selection of T cell receptor beta chains follows, all from one sample in a study of blood T cells in healthy people across ages. TCRdb reprocessed the 5' RACE reads via MiXCR and lists one record per CDR3 protein. The sample carries about 750,000 distinct CDR3 sequences, less than 70% recorded once. The sequencing sample was made of blood. The receptors here all came from a man of 80 years or more in good health. CDR3s include the opening cysteine and the closing phenylalanine or tryptophan. The D gene is left open where the match is weak. A row's size may be missing; if present it is once, few, many or a size class.

J: TRBJ2-1; D: .; V: TRBV15; size: .; DNA: TGTGCCACCAGCAGAGATGGAGACCCTAGCTCCTACAATGAGCAGTTCTTC; CDR3: CATSRDGDPSSYNEQFF
J: TRBJ1-2; D: .; V: TRBV3-1; size: .; DNA: TGTGCCAGCAGCCAAGAAGGAGGGGCGAACTATGGCTACACCTTC; CDR3: CASSQEGGANYGYTF
J: TRBJ1-5; D: .; V: TRBV29-1; size: .; DNA: TGCAGCGTGAAAAGGGGAGGCGGGGAGCCCCAGCATTTT; CDR3: CSVKRGGGEPQHF
J: TRBJ2-4; D: TRBD1; V: TRBV5-1; size: .; DNA: TGCGCCAGCAGCAACGGGACAGGGTGGGAGCAGTACTTC; CDR3: CASSNGTGWEQYF
J: TRBJ2-1; D: .; V: TRBV7-3; size: few; DNA: TGTGCCAGCAGCCCAGCCCGTCTCGCGGCCTCCTACAATGAGCAGTTCTTC; CDR3: CASSPARLAASYNEQFF
J: TRBJ2-1; D: TRBD2; V: TRBV7-2; size: .; DNA: TGTGCCAGCAGCCTCTATAGCGGGAACCACAATGAGCAGTTCTTC; CDR3: CASSLYSGNHNEQFF
J: TRBJ2-3; D: .; V: TRBV2; size: .; DNA: TGTGCCAGCAGTGCGTTGCCGGTGGGGGGAAGCACAGATACGCAGTATTTT; CDR3: CASSALPVGGSTDTQYF
J: TRBJ1-2; D: .; V: TRBV20-1; size: .; DNA: TGCAGTGCTAGAGATCGTCAGGGAATCTATGGCTACACCTTC; CDR3: CSARDRQGIYGYTF
J: TRBJ2-7; D: TRBD2; V: TRBV6-1; size: .; DNA: TGTGCCAGCAATCTAGCGGGAGATCGGTACGAGCAGTACTTC; CDR3: CASNLAGDRYEQYF
J: TRBJ2-1; D: TRBD1; V: TRBV29-1; size: .; DNA: TGCAGCGTTGTAGGGGACAGGGTCTCCTACAATGAGCAGTTCTTC; CDR3: CSVVGDRVSYNEQFF
J: TRBJ1-2; D: TRBD1; V: TRBV24-1; size: .; DNA: TGTGCCACCAGTGATCCGGGCGGAGGGGGCGATAACTATGGCTACACCTTC; CDR3: CATSDPGGGGDNYGYTF
J: TRBJ2-1; D: .; V: TRBV29-1; size: .; DNA: TGCAGCGTTGACAGGGATGAGCAGTTCTTC; CDR3: CSVDRDEQFF
J: TRBJ2-3; D: .; V: TRBV29-1; size: .; DNA: TGCAGCGTCTCCGGGACGCTGCACAGAGACGCGTATTTT; CDR3: CSVSGTLHRDAYF
J: TRBJ2-7; D: .; V: TRBV13; size: .; DNA: TGTGCCGGCAGCTTAATATGGGTCGAGCAGTACTTC; CDR3: CAGSLIWVEQYF
J: TRBJ2-7; D: TRBD2; V: TRBV28; size: .; DNA: TGTGCCAGCACGCCGGGACTAGCGGGAGTGGGGTTATACGAGCAGTACTTC; CDR3: CASTPGLAGVGLYEQYF
J: TRBJ2-2; D: TRBD1; V: TRBV12-3/TRBV12-4; size: few; DNA: TGTGCCAGCAACTTACCTCACAGGGGCTCCACCGGGGAGCTGTTTTTT; CDR3: CASNLPHRGSTGELFF
J: TRBJ2-1; D: TRBD2; V: TRBV10-3; size: .; DNA: TGTGCCATCAGTGGGAGCGGGACGAGCTCCTACAATGAGCAGTTCTTC; CDR3: CAISGSGTSSYNEQFF
J: TRBJ1-6; D: .; V: TRBV9; size: .; DNA: TGTGCCAGCAGCGTAGGCACTTCACCCCTCCACTTT; CDR3: CASSVGTSPLHF
J: TRBJ2-1; D: TRBD1; V: TRBV7-6; size: .; DNA: TGTGCCAGCAGCTTAGCGGGACAGGGAGTAGCTGCTGAGCAGTTCTTC; CDR3: CASSLAGQGVAAEQFF
J: TRBJ1-1; D: .; V: TRBV6-5; size: few; DNA: TGTGCCAGCAGGGTAAACGGGGTGAACACTGAAGCTTTCTTT; CDR3: CASRVNGVNTEAFF
J: TRBJ2-1; D: .; V: TRBV4-1; size: few; DNA: TGCGCCAGCAGCCTTGGACTTTCGAGCTCCTACAATGAGCAGTTCTTC; CDR3: CASSLGLSSSYNEQFF
J: TRBJ1-3; D: .; V: TRBV7-9; size: .; DNA: TGTGCCATTATATCCCGGACGGCCGGGGGAAACACCATATATTTT; CDR3: CAIISRTAGGNTIYF
J: TRBJ1-5; D: .; V: TRBV6-5; size: .; DNA: TGTGCCAGCAGAAGATCGACAGGAGTTAGCAATCAGCCCCAGCATTTT; CDR3: CASRRSTGVSNQPQHF
J: TRBJ1-5; D: TRBD1; V: TRBV12-3/TRBV12-4; size: .; DNA: TGTGCCAGCAGTGGGCGGGACAGGGCACAGCCCCAGCATTTT; CDR3: CASSGRDRAQPQHF